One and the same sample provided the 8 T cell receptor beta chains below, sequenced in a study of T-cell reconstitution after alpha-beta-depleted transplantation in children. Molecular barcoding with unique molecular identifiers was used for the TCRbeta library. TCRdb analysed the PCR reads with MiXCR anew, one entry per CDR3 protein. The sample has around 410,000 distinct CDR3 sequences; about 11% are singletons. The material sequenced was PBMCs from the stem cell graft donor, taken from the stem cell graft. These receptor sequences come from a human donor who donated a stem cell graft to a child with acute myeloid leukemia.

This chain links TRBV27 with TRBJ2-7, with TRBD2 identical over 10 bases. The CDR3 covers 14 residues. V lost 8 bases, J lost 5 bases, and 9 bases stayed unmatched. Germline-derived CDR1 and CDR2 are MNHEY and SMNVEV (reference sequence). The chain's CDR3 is CASGPAGGLHEQYF. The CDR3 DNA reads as TGTGCCAGCGGGCCAGCGGGAGGGCTCCACGAGCAGTACTTC.

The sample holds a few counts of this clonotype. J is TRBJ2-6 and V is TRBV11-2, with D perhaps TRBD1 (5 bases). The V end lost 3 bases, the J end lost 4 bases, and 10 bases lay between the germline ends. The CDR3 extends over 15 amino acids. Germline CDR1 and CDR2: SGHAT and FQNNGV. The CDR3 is CASSFGAQGANVLTF. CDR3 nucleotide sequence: TGTGCCAGCAGCTTTGGGGCGCAGGGGGCCAACGTCCTGACTTTC. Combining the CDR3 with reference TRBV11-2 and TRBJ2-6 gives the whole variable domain EAGVAQSPRYKIIEKRQSVAFWCNPISGHATLYWYQQILGQGPKLLIQFQNNGVVDDSQLPKDRFSAERLKGVDSTLKIQPAKLEDSAVYLCASSFGAQGANVLTFGAGSRLTVL.

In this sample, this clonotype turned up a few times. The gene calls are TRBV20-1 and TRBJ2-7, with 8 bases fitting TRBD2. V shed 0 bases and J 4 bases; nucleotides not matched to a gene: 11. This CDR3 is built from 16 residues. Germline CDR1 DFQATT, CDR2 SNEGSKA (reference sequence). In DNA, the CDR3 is TGCAGTGCTAGAGATTCACAAAAACTAGCGGCTTACGAGCAGTACTTC. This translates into CSARDSQKLAAYEQYF.

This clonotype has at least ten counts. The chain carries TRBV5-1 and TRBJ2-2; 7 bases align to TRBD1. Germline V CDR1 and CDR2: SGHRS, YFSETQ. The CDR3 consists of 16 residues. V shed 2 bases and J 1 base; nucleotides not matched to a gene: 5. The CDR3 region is CASSFNRGQNTGELFF. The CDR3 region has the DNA TGCGCCAGCAGCTTTAACAGGGGTCAGAACACCGGGGAGCTGTTTTTT. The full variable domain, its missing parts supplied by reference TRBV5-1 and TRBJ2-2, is KAGVTQTPRYLIKTRGQQVTLSCSPISGHRSVSWYQQTPGQGLQFLFEYFSETQRNKGNFPGRFSGRQFSNSRSEMNVSTLELGDSALYLCASSFNRGQNTGELFFGEGSRLTVL.

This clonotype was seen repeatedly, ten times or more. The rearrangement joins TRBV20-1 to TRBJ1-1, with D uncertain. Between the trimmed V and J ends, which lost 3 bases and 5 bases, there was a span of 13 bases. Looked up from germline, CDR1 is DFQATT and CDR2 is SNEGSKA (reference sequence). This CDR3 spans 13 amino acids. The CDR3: CSASLKRGTEAFF. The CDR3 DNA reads TGCAGTGCTAGTCTAAAGCGAGGGACTGAAGCTTTCTTT.

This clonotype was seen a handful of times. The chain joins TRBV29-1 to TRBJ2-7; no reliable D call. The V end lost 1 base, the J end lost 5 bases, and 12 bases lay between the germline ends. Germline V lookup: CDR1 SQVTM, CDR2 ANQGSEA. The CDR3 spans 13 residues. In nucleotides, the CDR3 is TGCAGCGTTGAAGGCTCTTTGGGTGACGAGCAGTACTTC. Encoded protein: CSVEGSLGDEQYF.

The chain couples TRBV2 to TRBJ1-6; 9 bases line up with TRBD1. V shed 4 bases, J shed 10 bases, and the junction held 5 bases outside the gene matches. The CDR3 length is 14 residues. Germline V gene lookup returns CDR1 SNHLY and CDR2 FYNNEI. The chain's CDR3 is CASSVTGGRSPLHF. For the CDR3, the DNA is TGTGCCAGCAGTGTGACAGGGGGGCGGTCACCCCTCCACTTT. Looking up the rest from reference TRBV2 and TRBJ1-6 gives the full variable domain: EPEVTQTPSHQVTQMGQEVILRCVPISNHLYFYWYRQILGQKVEFLVSFYNNEISEKSEIFDDQFSVERPDGSNFTLKIRSTKLEDSAMYFCASSVTGGRSPLHFGNGTRLTVT.

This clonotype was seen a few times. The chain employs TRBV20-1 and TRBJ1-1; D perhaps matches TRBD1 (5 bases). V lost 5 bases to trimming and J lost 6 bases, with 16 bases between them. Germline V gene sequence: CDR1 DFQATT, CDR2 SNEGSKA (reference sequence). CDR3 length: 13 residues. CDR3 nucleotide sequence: TGCAGTGCTCAAAGACAGCGAGGTTCTGAAGCTTTCTTT. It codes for CSAQRQRGSEAFF.